One sample yielded the 28 T cell receptor beta chains listed below, sequenced in a study of response to subunit inactivated influenza vaccine. TCRdb re-called the RT-PCR reads through MiXCR, storing one row per CDR3 protein. The sample has a few hundred thousand distinct CDR3 sequences; around a fifth are singletons. This specimen consisted of PBMCs from blood, obtained less than 22 months after vaccination. These receptors were obtained from a man aged 50-75 years who received an inactivated influenza vaccine.

This clonotype appeared once. V and J are TRBV27 and TRBJ2-2, with D hard to call. Germline V CDR1 and CDR2: MNHEY, SMNVEV (reference sequence). Trimming left V 6 bases short and J 0 bases short, with 8 bases between. CDR3 length equals 14 residues. The CDR3 DNA is TGTGCCAGCAGCCTAAACACGAACACCGGGGAGCTGTTTTTT. Its translation: CASSLNTNTGELFF.

This clonotype was picked up many times. V and J are TRBV28 and TRBJ1-2; the D gene is possibly TRBD1 (5 bases). Looked up from germline, CDR1 is MDHEN and CDR2 is SYDVKM. The CDR3 extends over 14 amino acids. Trimming took 6 bases from V and 2 from J, leaving 13 bases between them. The CDR3 loop reads CASRHSSGNYGYTF. The CDR3 DNA follows: TGTGCCAGCAGGCACTCTTCAGGGAACTATGGCTACACCTTC.

The chain carries TRBV15 and TRBJ2-7, with D unresolved. Germline loops: CDR1 LNHNV, CDR2 YYDKDF (reference sequence). Trimming took off 3 bases at V and 0 bases at J, with 9 bases between the two ends. This CDR3 is built from 14 residues. The DNA of the CDR3 is TGTGCCACCAGCAGTCTCCAAAGCTCCTACGAGCAGTACTTC. Protein product: CATSSLQSSYEQYF.

The J gene is TRBJ1-5, the V gene TRBV12-3 or TRBV12-4, with 7 positions matching TRBD1. The CDR3 is made up of 13 amino acids. The V and J ends lost 7 bases and 6 bases, in that order; junction bases with no gene match: 6. In DNA, the CDR3 is TGTGCCAGCATTCAGGGGGGGGGTCAGCCCCAGCATTTT. Amino acid sequence: CASIQGGGQPQHF.

The chain carries TRBV19 and TRBJ1-5; D ambiguous. This CDR3 is 13 amino acids long. Germline loops: CDR1 LNHDA, CDR2 SQIVND (reference sequence). The V gene lost 0 bases and the J gene lost 9 bases, with 9 bases spanning the gap. CDR3 DNA: TGTGCCAGTAGTATAGACTTAGAGGCGCCCCAGCATTTT. It yields the protein CASSIDLEAPQHF. The whole variable domain, filled in from reference TRBV19 and TRBJ1-5, reads DGGITQSPKYLFRKEGQNVTLSCEQNLNHDAMYWYRQDPGQGLRLIYYSQIVNDFQKGDIAEGYSVSREKKESFPLTVTSAQKNPTAFYLCASSIDLEAPQHFGDGTRLSIL.

The rearrangement uses TRBV29-1 and TRBJ2-2, with unresolved D. Germline CDR1 and CDR2: SQVTM and ANQGSEA. V dropped 5 bases and J dropped 0 bases, with 10 bases sitting between them. The length of the CDR3 is 14 residues. The CDR3 sequence: CSVSGATNTGELFF. In DNA, the CDR3 is TGCAGCGTTTCTGGCGCTACGAACACCGGGGAGCTGTTTTTT.

This sequence joins TRBV5-1 and TRBJ2-7, with TRBD1 matching 11 bases. The CDR3 is made up of 15 amino acids. The J segment lost 6 bases and the V segment lost 3 bases, leaving 8 bases of the junction unmatched. CDR1 is SGHRS and CDR2 is YFSETQ in the germline V gene. The CDR3 DNA reads as TGCGCCAGCAGCTCCCTCGCGGGACAGGGGGGCGAGCAGTACTTC. This translates into CASSSLAGQGGEQYF.

This chain joins TRBV6-2 or TRBV6-3 and TRBJ1-1, with D possibly matching TRBD1 (5 bases). V was pared by 7 bases and J by 10 bases, with 19 bases between. Looked up from germline, CDR1 is MNHEY and CDR2 is SVGEGT. The CDR3 sequence is 13 residues long. CDR3 sequence: CASTTGGVGRAFF. The CDR3, as DNA: TGTGCCAGCACCACGGGGGGAGTGGGAAGAGCTTTCTTT.

Of note for this clonotype: The CDR3 ends on some other residue instead of the conserved phenylalanine or tryptophan, so this is likely a read error. The chain couples TRBV12-3 or TRBV12-4 to TRBJ1-2; 10 bases line up with TRBD1. After removal of 1 base from V and 5 bases from J, the junction contained 4 bases not matched to a gene. The CDR3 totals 15 residues. CDR3 in DNA: TGTGCCAGCAGTTTAGGGACAGGGGGGCCGTATGGCTACACCCTC. Amino acids: CASSLGTGGPYGYTL.

This clonotype was seen only a few times. The V gene is TRBV4-3, the J gene TRBJ2-5, with 11 bases fitting TRBD2. Trimming cost V 3 bases and J 2 bases; bases outside gene matches: 2. CDR1 and CDR2 (germline): LGHNA, YSLEER. This CDR3 has 15 amino acids. The CDR3 sequence: CASSHSGGDQETQYF. CDR3 nucleotide sequence: TGCGCCAGCAGCCATAGCGGGGGGGATCAAGAGACCCAGTACTTC.

CDR3 DNA: TGCGCCAGCAGCTTATTACAGCGCACAGATACGCAGTATTTT. Its translation: CASSLLQRTDTQYF. This rearrangement joins TRBV5-1 to TRBJ2-3; D unclear. This CDR3 has 14 amino acids. Germline V gene data show CDR1 as SGHRS and CDR2 as YFSETQ. With 2 bases removed from V and 1 base from J, the gap between germline ends came to 8 bases.

Only a few counts were recorded for this clonotype. The V call is TRBV11-2, the J call TRBJ1-1; TRBD1 agrees at 7 bases. The CDR3 totals 16 residues. Germline CDR1 and CDR2: SGHAT and FQNNGV. Trimming took 1 base from V and 1 from J; bases not matched to a gene: 6. The CDR3 region is CASSLGRGQRNTEAFF. For the CDR3, the DNA is TGTGCCAGCAGCTTAGGCCGGGGACAGAGGAACACTGAAGCTTTCTTT.

The CDR3 bases are TGTGCCAGCAGTTACCCACGCAGGGGGATGAGTGGCTACACCTTC. Translation: CASSYPRRGMSGYTF. V usage is TRBV6-5 and J usage is TRBJ1-2; the match to TRBD1 covers 7 bases. The germline gives CDR1 MNHEY, CDR2 SVGAGI. This CDR3 is built from 15 residues. The trim removed 2 bases at V and 7 bases at J, leaving 10 bases unmatched.

J is TRBJ2-1 and V is TRBV29-1; 7 positions agree with TRBD1. V was pared by 5 bases and J by 7 bases, with 2 bases of the junction left unmatched. Germline V gives CDR1 SQVTM, CDR2 ANQGSEA. The CDR3 spans 11 residues. This CDR3 reads CSVYRGNEQFF. DNA of the CDR3: TGCAGCGTTTACAGGGGAAATGAGCAGTTCTTC.

This clonotype occurred a few times. The chain uses TRBV18 and TRBJ1-5; 11 positions agree with TRBD1. This CDR3 region has 16 residues. V dropped 3 bases and J dropped 6; count of bases not matched to a gene: 7. Germline V gene lookup returns CDR1 KGHSH and CDR2 LQKENI. In DNA, the CDR3 is TGTGCCAGCTCACCCCCAGGACAGGGGGCGTCTCAGCCCCAGCATTTT. This sequence encodes CASSPPGQGASQPQHF.

This clonotype was detected only a few times. V gene TRBV27 combines with J gene TRBJ2-7, with D possibly TRBD1 on 6 matching bases. The CDR3 length is 13 residues. CDR1 MNHEY and CDR2 SMNVEV come from the germline V gene (reference sequence). With 5 bases removed from V and 6 bases from J, the gap between germline ends came to 14 bases. The CDR3 here is CASSLNDRSEQYF. For the CDR3, the DNA is TGTGCCAGCAGTCTCAACGACAGGTCCGAGCAGTACTTC.

The chain has TRBV11-2 and TRBJ1-4; tentatively, D is TRBD1 (5 bases). The CDR3 extends over 13 amino acids. The V gene lost 4 bases and the J gene lost 6 bases, with 9 bases spanning the gap. The germline V gene has CDR1 SGHAT and CDR2 FQNNGV. The CDR3, as DNA: TGTGCCAGCAGCTCACAGGAGTATGAAAAACTGTTTTTT. This encodes CASSSQEYEKLFF.

V and J are TRBV6-1 and TRBJ1-3; 7 bases match TRBD1. The CDR3 covers 17 residues. Germline assignment: CDR1 MNHNS and CDR2 SASEGT. Trimming at V came to 0 bases and at J to 0 bases, leaving 5 bases not matched to a gene. The CDR3 region is CASSEAGGQISGNTIYF. The CDR3 DNA sequence: TGTGCCAGCAGTGAAGCTGGGGGACAGATCTCTGGAAACACCATATATTTT.

In this sample, this clonotype turned up once. The chain couples TRBV6-2 or TRBV6-3 to TRBJ2-1; 9 nucleotides match TRBD2. V lost 0 bases and J lost 2; bases outside the gene matches: 2. The germline V gene encodes CDR1 MNHEY and CDR2 SVGEGT. The CDR3 contains 16 residues. CDR3 amino acids: CASSYSGTSPYNEQFF. The CDR3 DNA is TGTGCCAGCAGTTACTCGGGGACTAGCCCCTACAATGAGCAGTTCTTC.

This clonotype came up many times. CDR3 protein: CATRKGAGGESNQPQHF. The DNA of the CDR3 is TGTGCCACCAGAAAGGGGGCAGGGGGCGAAAGCAATCAGCCCCAGCATTTT. V gene TRBV10-3 combines with J gene TRBJ1-5; 8 bases are a match to TRBD1. CDR1 and CDR2 (germline): ENHRY, SYGVKD. V dropped 10 bases and J dropped 1; count of bases not matched to a gene: 15. The CDR3 spans 17 residues.

The V gene is TRBV3-1, the J gene TRBJ2-1; tentatively, D is TRBD1 or TRBD2 (5 bases each). Germline assignment: CDR1 LGHDT and CDR2 YNNKEL (reference sequence). The CDR3 has 18 residues. V was trimmed by 4 bases and J by 5 bases, leaving 24 bases between them. The CDR3 is CASSRTQLTAEFHNEQFF. DNA for the CDR3: TGTGCCAGCAGCCGCACACAGCTGACAGCGGAATTTCACAATGAGCAGTTCTTC.

Only a few counts were recorded for this clonotype. Here the CDR3 DNA reads TGTGCCAGTAGTAGCGGTAAACCCTCCTACGAGCAGTACTTC. It specifies CASSSGKPSYEQYF. The rearrangement uses TRBV19 and TRBJ2-7; D call uncertain. Germline lookup yields CDR1 LNHDA and CDR2 SQIVND (reference sequence). This CDR3 has 14 residues. Trimming removed 4 bases from V and 0 bases from J, with 10 bases in between.

This clonotype was picked up a small number of times. The chain employs TRBV20-1 and TRBJ2-1; 11 bases map to TRBD2. The CDR3 covers 16 residues. With 1 base clipped from V and 4 bases from J, the junction kept 6 bases outside the gene matches. The germline V gene encodes CDR1 DFQATT and CDR2 SNEGSKA (reference sequence). The CDR3 DNA reads TGCAGTGCTAGAGTCGGACTAGCGGGCGATTACAATGAGCAGTTCTTC. Translated: CSARVGLAGDYNEQFF.

This clonotype came up a few times. The rearrangement uses TRBV7-6 and TRBJ1-5; D remains ambiguous. Germline lookup yields CDR1 SGHVS and CDR2 FNYEAQ. Trimming pared 1 base from V and 1 base from J, leaving 11 bases between. The CDR3 covers 16 residues. The CDR3, as DNA: TGTGCCAGCAGCTTAGATCGAGCGGACAGCAATCAGCCCCAGCATTTT. Translating it yields CASSLDRADSNQPQHF.

Only a few counts were recorded for this clonotype. The rearrangement uses TRBV6-5 and TRBJ1-3; weak D call: TRBD1 (6 bases). Trimming took off 2 bases at V and 3 bases at J, with 8 bases between the two ends. The CDR3 loop spans 14 amino acids. Germline V gives CDR1 MNHEY, CDR2 SVGAGI. CDR3 DNA sequence: TGTGCCAGCAGTTACGGGGGGCTTGGAAACACCATATATTTT. Amino acids: CASSYGGLGNTIYF.

This clonotype showed up just a few times. CDR3 residues: CASSLRLSSYNEQFF. The CDR3 nucleotides are TGTGCCAGCAGCTTACGGTTGAGCTCCTACAATGAGCAGTTCTTC. The rearrangement links TRBV27 to TRBJ2-1; D is unclear. CDR1 is MNHEY and CDR2 is SMNVEV in the germline V gene (reference sequence). The CDR3 length is 15 residues. Deletions cut 6 bases from V and 0 bases from J, with 12 bases between.

This clonotype was counted a few times. This chain joins TRBV20-1 and TRBJ2-1; D uncertain. Trimming removed 2 bases from V and 3 bases from J, with 17 bases in between. Germline V gives CDR1 DFQATT, CDR2 SNEGSKA (reference sequence). The CDR3 extends over 16 amino acids. This CDR3 reads CSARLFQYQSYNEQFF. DNA for the CDR3: TGCAGTGCTAGATTATTCCAATACCAAAGCTACAATGAGCAGTTCTTC.

The rearrangement uses TRBV5-1 and TRBJ2-3, with D possibly matching TRBD1 (5 bases). Trimming cost V 0 bases and J 7 bases, with 9 bases left between them. This CDR3 contains 13 residues. Germline V gene sequence: CDR1 SGHRS, CDR2 YFSETQ. This chain's CDR3 is CASSLEGLNTQYF. For the CDR3, the DNA is TGCGCCAGCAGCTTGGAGGGGCTAAATACGCAGTATTTT.